The entry below describes one T cell receptor beta chain. No antigen is known for it. The germline V gene encodes CDR1 MDHEN and CDR2 SYDVKM. The CDR3 has 15 residues. The ends were cut back, 5 bases at V and 0 bases at J, with 11 bases in the middle. This entry comes from a study of shared clonotypes between healthy human individuals. Study-level information: CD8 memory received one plate per donor, CD8 naive two, CD4 memory three and CD4 naive three. Study conclusions and caveats: The researchers took only blood, and tissue repertoires probably look different. Although depth was large, rarefaction showed that sequencing of the sorted subsets was incomplete.

Here immunoSEQ multiplex PCR was the method, and the copy in TCRdb shows in-frame clones only, minus some. Among under 1,100,000 clones, approximately 76% were seen once, and the ten largest hold 1.2% to 1.5%. This clonotype was sampled from a man aged 18 to 29 in good health. Specimen: memory CD4+ T cells sorted from blood. Subset in this sample: CD45RA-negative fraction. This sequence joins TRBV28 and TRBJ1-3; D not certain. The CDR3 DNA follows: TGTGCCAGCAGTCTCCTGGTTAGCTCTGGAAACACCATATATTTT. It is translated as CASSLLVSSGNTIYF.